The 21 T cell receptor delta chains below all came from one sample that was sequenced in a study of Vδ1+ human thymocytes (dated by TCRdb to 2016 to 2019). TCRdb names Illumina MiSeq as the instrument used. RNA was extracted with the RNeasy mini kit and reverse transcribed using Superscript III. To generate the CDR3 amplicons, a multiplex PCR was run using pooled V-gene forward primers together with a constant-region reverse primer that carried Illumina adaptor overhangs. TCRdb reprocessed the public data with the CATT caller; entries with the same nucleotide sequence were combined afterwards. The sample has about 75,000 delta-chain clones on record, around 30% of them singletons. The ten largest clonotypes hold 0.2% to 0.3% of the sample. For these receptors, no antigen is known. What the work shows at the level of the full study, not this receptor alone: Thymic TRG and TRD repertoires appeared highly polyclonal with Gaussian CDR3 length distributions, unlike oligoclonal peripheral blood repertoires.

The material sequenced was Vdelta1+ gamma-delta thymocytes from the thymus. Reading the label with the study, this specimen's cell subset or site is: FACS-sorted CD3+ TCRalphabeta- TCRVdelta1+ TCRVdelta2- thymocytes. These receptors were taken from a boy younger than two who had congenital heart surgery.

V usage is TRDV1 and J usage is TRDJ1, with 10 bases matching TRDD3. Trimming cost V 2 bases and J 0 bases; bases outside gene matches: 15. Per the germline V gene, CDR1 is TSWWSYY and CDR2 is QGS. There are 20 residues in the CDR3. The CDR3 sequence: CALGESLSFGGYGYTDKLIF. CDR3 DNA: TGTGCTCTTGGGGAATCTCTCTCGTTCGGGGGATACGGGTACACCGATAAACTCATCTTT.

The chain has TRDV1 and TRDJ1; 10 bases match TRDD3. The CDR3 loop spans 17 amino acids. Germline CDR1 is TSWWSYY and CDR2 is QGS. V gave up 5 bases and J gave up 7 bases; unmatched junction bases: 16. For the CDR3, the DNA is TGTGCTCTTGGGCGTCCCGTTCGCGACTGGGGGATGCGTAAACTCATCTTT. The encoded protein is CALGRPVRDWGMRKLIF.

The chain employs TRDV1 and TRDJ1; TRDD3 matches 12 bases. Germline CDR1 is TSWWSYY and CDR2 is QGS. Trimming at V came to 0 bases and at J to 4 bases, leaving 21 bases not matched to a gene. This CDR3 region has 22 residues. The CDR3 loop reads CALGELRPSPGGYVYTNDKLIF. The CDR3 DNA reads TGTGCTCTTGGGGAACTTAGGCCCTCCCCTGGGGGATACGTATATACGAACGATAAACTCATCTTT.

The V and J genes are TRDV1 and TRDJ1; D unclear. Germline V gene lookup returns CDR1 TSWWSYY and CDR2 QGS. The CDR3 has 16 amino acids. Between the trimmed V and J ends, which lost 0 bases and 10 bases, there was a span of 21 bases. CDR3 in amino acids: CALGELEERFPIRLIF. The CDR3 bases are TGTGCTCTTGGGGAACTAGAAGAAAGGTTTCCGATAAGACTCATCTTT.

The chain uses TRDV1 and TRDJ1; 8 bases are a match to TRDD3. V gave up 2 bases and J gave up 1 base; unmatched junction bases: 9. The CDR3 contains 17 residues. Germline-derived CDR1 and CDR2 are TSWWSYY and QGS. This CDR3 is CALGESKTGGLTDKLIF. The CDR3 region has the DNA TGTGCTCTTGGGGAAAGTAAGACTGGGGGTCTCACCGATAAACTCATCTTT.

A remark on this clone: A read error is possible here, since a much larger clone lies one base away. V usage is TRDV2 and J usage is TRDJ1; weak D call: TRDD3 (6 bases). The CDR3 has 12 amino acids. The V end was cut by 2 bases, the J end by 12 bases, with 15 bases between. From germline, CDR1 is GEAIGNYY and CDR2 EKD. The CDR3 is CACDSHRGEVIF. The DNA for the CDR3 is TGTGCCTGTGACAGTCACAGGGGGGAGGTCATCTTT.

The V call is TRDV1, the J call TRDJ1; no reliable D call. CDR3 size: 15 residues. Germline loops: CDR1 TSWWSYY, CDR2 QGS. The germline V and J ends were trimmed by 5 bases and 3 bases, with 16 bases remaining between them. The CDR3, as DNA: TGTGCTCTTGGGAAACCCCATTTTAGTTCCGATAAACTCATCTTT. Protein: CALGKPHFSSDKLIF.

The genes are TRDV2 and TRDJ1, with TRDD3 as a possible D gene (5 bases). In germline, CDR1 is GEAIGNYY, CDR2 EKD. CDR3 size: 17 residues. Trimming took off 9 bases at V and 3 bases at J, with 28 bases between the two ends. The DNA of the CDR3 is TGTGCCACAGTTTCTACGGGGGCCACTCCCAAGCCCGATAAACTCATCTTT. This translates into CATVSTGATPKPDKLIF.

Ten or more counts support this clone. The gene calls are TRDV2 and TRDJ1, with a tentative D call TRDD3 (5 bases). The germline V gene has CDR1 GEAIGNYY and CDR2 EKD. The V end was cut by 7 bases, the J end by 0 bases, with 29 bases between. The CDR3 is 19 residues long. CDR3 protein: CACPLGGDPDLKYTDKLIF. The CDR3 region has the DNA TGTGCCTGCCCTCTTGGAGGGGACCCAGACCTAAAGTACACCGATAAACTCATCTTT.

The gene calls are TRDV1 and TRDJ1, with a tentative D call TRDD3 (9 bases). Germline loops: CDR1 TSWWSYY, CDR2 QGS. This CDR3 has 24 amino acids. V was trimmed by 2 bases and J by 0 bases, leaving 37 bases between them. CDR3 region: CALGEGLPMPRTTGGVQYTDKLIF. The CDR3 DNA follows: TGTGCTCTTGGGGAAGGCCTTCCTATGCCTCGTACCACTGGGGGAGTACAGTACACCGATAAACTCATCTTT.

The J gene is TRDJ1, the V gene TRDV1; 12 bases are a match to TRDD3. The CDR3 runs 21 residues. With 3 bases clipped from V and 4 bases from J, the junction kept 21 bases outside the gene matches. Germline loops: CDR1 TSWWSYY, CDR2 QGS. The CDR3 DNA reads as TGTGCTCTTGGGGAGCCTTCCTCCCCACCAATACTGGGGGATACAAACGATAAACTCATCTTT. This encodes CALGEPSSPPILGDTNDKLIF.

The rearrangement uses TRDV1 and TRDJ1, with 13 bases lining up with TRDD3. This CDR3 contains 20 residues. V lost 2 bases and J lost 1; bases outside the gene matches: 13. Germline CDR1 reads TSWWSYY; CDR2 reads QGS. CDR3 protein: CALGEASSYWGIRGTDKLIF. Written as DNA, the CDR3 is TGTGCTCTTGGGGAAGCCTCCTCATACTGGGGGATACGGGGCACCGATAAACTCATCTTT.

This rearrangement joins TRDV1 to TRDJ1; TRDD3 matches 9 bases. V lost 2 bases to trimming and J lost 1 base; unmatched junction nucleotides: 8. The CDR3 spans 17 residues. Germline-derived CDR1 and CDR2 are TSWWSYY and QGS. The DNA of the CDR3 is TGTGCTCTTGGGGAAGGAAGTTACTGGGGGACCACCGATAAACTCATCTTT. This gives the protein CALGEGSYWGTTDKLIF.

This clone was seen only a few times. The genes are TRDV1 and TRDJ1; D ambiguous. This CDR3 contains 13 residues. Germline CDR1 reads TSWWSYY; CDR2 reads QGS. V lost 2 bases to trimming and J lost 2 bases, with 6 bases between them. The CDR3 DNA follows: TGTGCTCTTGGGGAAGGAACGACCGATAAACTCATCTTT. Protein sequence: CALGEGTTDKLIF.

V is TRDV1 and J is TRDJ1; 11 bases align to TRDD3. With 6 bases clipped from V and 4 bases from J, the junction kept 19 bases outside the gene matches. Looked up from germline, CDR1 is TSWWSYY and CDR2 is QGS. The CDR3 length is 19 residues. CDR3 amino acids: CALGLPSTGGYSGGDKLIF. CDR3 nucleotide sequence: TGTGCTCTTGGCCTTCCCAGTACTGGGGGATATTCCGGCGGCGATAAACTCATCTTT.

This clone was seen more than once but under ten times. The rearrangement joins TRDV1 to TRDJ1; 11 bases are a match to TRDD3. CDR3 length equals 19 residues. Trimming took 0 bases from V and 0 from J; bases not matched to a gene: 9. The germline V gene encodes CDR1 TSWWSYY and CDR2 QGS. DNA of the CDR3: TGTGCTCTTGGGGAACTAGGCCTACTGGGGGATATGTACACCGATAAACTCATCTTT. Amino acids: CALGELGLLGDMYTDKLIF.

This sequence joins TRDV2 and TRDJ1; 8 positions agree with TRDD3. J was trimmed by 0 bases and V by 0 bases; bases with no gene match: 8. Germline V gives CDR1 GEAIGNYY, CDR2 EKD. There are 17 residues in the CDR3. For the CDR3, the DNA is TGTGCCTGTGACACCGGGGGGGGACTGGGGGACACCGATAAACTCATCTTT. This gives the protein CACDTGGGLGDTDKLIF.

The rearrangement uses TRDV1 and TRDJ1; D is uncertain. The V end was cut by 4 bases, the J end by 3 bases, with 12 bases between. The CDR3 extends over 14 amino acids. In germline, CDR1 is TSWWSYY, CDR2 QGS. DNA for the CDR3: TGTGCTCTTGGGGGGAGTTCCCTCGCCGATAAACTCATCTTT. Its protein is CALGGSSLADKLIF.

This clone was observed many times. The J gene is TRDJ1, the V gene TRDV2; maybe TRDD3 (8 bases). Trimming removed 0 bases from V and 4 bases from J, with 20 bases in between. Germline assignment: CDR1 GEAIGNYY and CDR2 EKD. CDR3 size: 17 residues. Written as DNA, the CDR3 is TGTGCCTGTGACACCGTTCCTACCCTGGGGGAAGGCGATAAACTCATCTTT. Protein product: CACDTVPTLGEGDKLIF.

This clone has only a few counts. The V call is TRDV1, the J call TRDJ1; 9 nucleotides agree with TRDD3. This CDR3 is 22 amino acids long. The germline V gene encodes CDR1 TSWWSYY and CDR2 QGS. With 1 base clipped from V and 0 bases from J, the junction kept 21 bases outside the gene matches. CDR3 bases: TGTGCTCTTGGGGAACGCTATGCCTATGATGCTGGGGGATTAACGTACACCGATAAACTCATCTTT. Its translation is CALGERYAYDAGGLTYTDKLIF.

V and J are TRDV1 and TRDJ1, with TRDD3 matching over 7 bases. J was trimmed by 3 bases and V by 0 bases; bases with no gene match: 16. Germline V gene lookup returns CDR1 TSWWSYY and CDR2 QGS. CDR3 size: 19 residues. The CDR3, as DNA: TGTGCTCTTGGGGAACTGGGACGGGGCCTGGGGGGCCCAGCCGATAAACTCATCTTT. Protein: CALGELGRGLGGPADKLIF.